This T cell receptor beta chain came from a study of cytomegalovirus exposure and HLA in healthy donors (dated by TCRdb to about 2017). The study in broad terms: An earlier analysis of some 600 of the donors reported about 300 Gb of sequence data and 117 million unique TCR beta sequences obtained from around 170 million T cells. Among almost 400 genotyped donors of the cohort, an average of approximately 240,000 unique TCR beta nucleotide sequences were sequenced per donor, roughly 20% of them non-productive. Both class I and class II loci were covered by HLA typing, at four-digit resolution. Genome-wide SNP genotypes for about 60% of the roughly 700 donors were used in a later genetic analysis, which treated that subset as a discovery cohort. Every repertoire in the discovery cohort had been generated on one and the same sequencing platform. To predict cytomegalovirus infection status, the study combined high-throughput TCR immunosequencing, statistical association of individual TCRs with disease status, and machine learning. In addition to the first cohort of 500 to 850 subjects, a separate validation cohort of about 120 different subjects was used. To study patterns of TCR occurrence, a later analysis re-analyzed previously published TCR beta repertoires from several hundred donors and added high-resolution HLA genotyping. An early release that covered 640 HLA-typed donors contained approximately 290 gigabases of sequencing data and around 85 million unique TCR sequences. The later analysis used no new phenotypic data to find candidate immune exposures, relying instead on TCR beta sequences and their occurrence across donors. Typing coverage differed by locus: A, B, C, DRB1 and DQB1 were typed in about 629-640 donors, DQA1 in about 500, DPA1 in approximately 610, and DPB1 in about 450. Roughly five DR-DQ haplotypes were treated as single units for association and clustering because of strong linkage in the cohort. The study aimed to test whether cataloging public T cell receptors could reveal signatures of past pathogen exposure. The genetic ancestry cluster associated with self-reported Caucasian donors included roughly 84% of the approximately 410 genotyped donors. The study profiled the T cell repertoires of under 700 subjects by immunosequencing and related them to cytomegalovirus serostatus. Donor age, sex, ethnicity and CMV serostatus were collected together with the repertoire data. To decide whether each TCR beta V gene segment behaved as functional or pseudogenic, an earlier analysis of approximately 590 of the donors relied on high-throughput TCR beta sequencing.

Reading from cysteine to phenylalanine, the CDR3 counts 13 amino acids. The read is trimmed to its CDR3 DNA, 39 bases read in frame from base 1. Between the V and J ends, shortened by 5 bases and 3 bases respectively, the junction contains 10 bases. Based on the germline V gene (reference sequence), the CDR1 and CDR2 sequences are SSHAT and FNYEAQ. The study at large found these results: The classifier was reported to diagnose cytomegalovirus status with high specificity and sensitivity in both the original cohort and the validation cohort. According to a later analysis, parvovirus B19, influenza, CMV and Epstein-Barr virus appeared linked to several top co-occurrence clusters. Most TCR sequences were observed very rarely across donors, whereas some public TCRs were present in many individuals. Some IMGT-functional V segments, including TRBV6-2 and TRBV6-3, could not be distinguished by the 87-base-pair reads and were therefore excluded. The sequencing pipeline was judged likely to have produced a cluster of highly shared sequence variants as a technical artifact. A total of 150 or so TCR beta chains were listed by the study as associated with cytomegalovirus. V-gene and J-gene trimming of TCR beta chains was associated with a missense DCLRE1C variant in a later genetic analysis, and the association was replicated in an independent cohort. When HLA alleles, especially DR and DQ, strongly co-occurred, attributing TCR associations to individual alleles was difficult. In a later analysis, HLA-associated TCR beta chains were found to be more clonally expanded and to have lower generation probabilities than equally common non-associated chains. The authors suggested that the approach could potentially be extended to other disease states and immunological phenotypes. According to a later genetic analysis, donors in an Asian-associated ancestry cluster had fewer N-insertions in productive TCRs than the roughly 700-donor mean. In a later analysis, the rate of TCR association differed among HLA loci, with DRB1 alleles having the most associated TCRs and HLA-C alleles having the fewest. Only TCR beta chains were sequenced in this cohort, and the absence of alpha or paired-chain data limited detectable features. Because some donors lacked HLA typing at each locus, the association tests relied only on the typed subset. Presence/absence analyses assumed roughly uniform sequencing depth across donors, an assumption that may not hold. Linkage disequilibrium might explain the correlated functional status among segregating V segments, but an unknown experimental factor could not be excluded. Specific HLA alleles were associated with 16,951 TCR beta sequences at a false discovery rate of 0.05 in a later analysis. In an earlier analysis of some 500 of the donors, most TCR beta V segments were observed in productive rearrangements about 87% or about 30% of the time, broadly matching IMGT annotations. A further reported finding was that TCR beta sequences accurately predicted the HLA-A and HLA-B alleles for most subjects in the first cohort. In a later analysis, most CMV-associated TCR beta chains were found to appear HLA-restricted, with HLA associations seemingly driven largely by CMV exposure. A few of the identified cytomegalovirus-associated TCR beta chains were confirmed in vitro to be specific for cytomegalovirus antigens. Fewer than 20 rarely observed V segments, including chromosome 9 orphons, were excluded from the earlier analysis of just under 600 of the donors because counts were too low. Immune exposure information for the cohort was limited to CMV serostatus.

Libraries were constructed by the immunoSEQ multiplex PCR assay. The multiplex PCR relied on a mix of 60 forward primers for TCR Vbeta segments and 13 reverse primers for TCR Jbeta segments. The CDR3 region of rearranged TCR beta genes was amplified from genomic DNA with a multiplex PCR assay. The amplified TCR beta libraries were sequenced on the Illumina HiSeq System as 87-base-pair reads. Per the original workflow: A later analysis counted about 82 million unique TCR beta chains across the 666 repertoires, and around 9.9 million of these chains were shared by at least two donors. A nearest-neighbor algorithm error-corrected the raw reads and collapsed the reads into unique sequences, merging closely related sequences to remove PCR and sequencing errors. V, D and J gene segments were assigned by aligning CDR3 sequences to IMGT reference sequences. For a sequence to be retained, at least a six-nucleotide match to both a V gene segment and a J gene segment was required. A rearrangement was called productive if the CDR3 had no stop codons and remained in frame with V and J, and every other rearrangement was called non-productive. CDR3 was defined according to IMGT convention as the region running from the second conserved V-encoded cysteine to the conserved J-encoded phenylalanine. The earlier analysis of about 560 of the donors excluded any sequence lacking an unambiguous match to a single V gene segment. An earlier analysis of approximately 590 of the donors called V segments functional above 56.7% productive rearrangements and segregating when the between-donor standard deviation exceeded 5%. A statistical classification framework was developed to diagnose cytomegalovirus status using the catalog of TCR beta chain sequences. V and J gene assignment, in a later analysis, came from comparing TCR nucleotide sequences with IMGT/GENE-DB human TR gene sequences. The TCRdist pipeline was used in a later analysis to assign CDR3 sequences and most-parsimonious VDJ recombination scenarios. A later analysis defined each TCR beta chain by its CDR3 amino acid sequence plus V-gene family, and excluded reads lacking a unique V-gene family. As a way to deal with suspected cross-contamination and a sequencing artifact, a later analysis dropped 450 to 600 nucleotide sequences that were highly shared and had low generation probability. For each public chain, a later analysis derived a clonal expansion index from normalized ranks of inferred template counts within each repertoire. In a later analysis, generation probabilities were computed using a VDJ recombination model fitted to out-of-frame rearrangements, and the results were checked against IGoR. A later analysis scored TCR-TCR, TCR-HLA and TCR-CMV co-occurrence with hypergeometric tests, applying a repertoire-size bias correction to TCR pairs. A later analysis estimated false discovery rates by permuting HLA or CMV assignments 20 times. In a later analysis, co-occurring TCRs were grouped using DBSCAN, and TCRdist sequence similarity was added for clustering within HLA-allele-positive subsets. For co-occurrence clustering, repertoires with fewer than 30,000 or more than 120,000 public chains were excluded, along with a handful of repertoires with anomalous nucleotide sharing. TCRdb obtained this table from immuneACCESS and retained in-frame rearrangements with V and J assigned. These tables miss some clones; where compared with another copy, unresolved V genes account for less than half of the shortfall, and the remainder is unexplained. That table supplies the V and J calls and clone size; D and trimming were determined from the DNA. The sample table holds more than 150,000 clones, of which 80% to 85% were seen once. The ten largest clones take up approximately 0.74% of the sample.

Regarding this clone: What antigen it recognizes has not been identified. No base quality values were provided; no much bigger clone lies one nucleotide off.

In total, 630 or so healthy bone marrow donors made up the cohort. At the time of sampling, all cohort members were nominally healthy, though unrecorded immune exposures were likely present. The donor tested CMV seronegative and was one of the 352 seronegative cohort members. Every donor gave a peripheral blood sample, and the peripheral blood mononuclear cells from that sample were used for TCR beta sequencing. Genomic DNA was extracted from the blood cell samples with the Qiagen DNeasy Blood Extraction Kit. Material: PBMCs. The sequence links TRBV7-7 to TRBJ2-5; the D region possibly corresponds to TRBD1 (5 bases align). The TCR comes from a woman younger than 35 in good health and CMV-seronegative. The nucleotide sequence reads as follows: TGTGCCAGCAGCGCCGACAGAGAAGAGACCCAGTACTTC. This translates into CASSADREETQYF.